A selection of T cell receptor beta chains follows, all from one sample in a study of metastatic and nonmetastatic thyroid tumors. TCRdb re-analyzed the PCR reads through MiXCR. The sample carries tens of thousands of clones, roughly 19% recorded once. The specimen sequenced was blood. These receptor sequences come from a male donor with papillary thyroid cancer or a benign thyroid nodule (not recorded which). Some clones in this sample may be carry-over from other donors' samples. Both conserved end residues are part of each CDR3. The order of the fields is V gene, J gene, D gene, clone size, CDR3 DNA, CDR3 protein. A D gene is named only where the DNA matches it firmly. Some rows have no size entry. The others give once, few or many, or a class for an expanded clone.

v_call: TRBV6-1
j_call: TRBJ1-4
d_call: -
clone_size: few
cdr3_nt: TGTGCCAGCAGTACGACGCCGGGAAAGGGGAGTGAAAAACTGTTTTTT
cdr3_aa: CASSTTPGKGSEKLFF

v_call: TRBV2
j_call: TRBJ2-3
d_call: -
clone_size: many
cdr3_nt: TGTGCCAGCAAAGAAAACACGGGCACAGATACGCAGTATTTT
cdr3_aa: CASKENTGTDTQYF

v_call: TRBV20-1
j_call: TRBJ2-4
d_call: TRBD2
clone_size: many
cdr3_nt: TGCAGTGCTAGTGGTTCTAGCGGGGGTCTACTAGCCAAAAACATTCAGTACTTC
cdr3_aa: CSASGSSGGLLAKNIQYF

v_call: TRBV27
j_call: TRBJ2-2
d_call: TRBD2
clone_size: -
cdr3_nt: TGTGCCAGCAGTTTAATTTCGACGGGGGGAGGAAGCGGGGAGCTGTTTTTT
cdr3_aa: CASSLISTGGGSGELFF

v_call: TRBV4-1
j_call: TRBJ1-6
d_call: -
clone_size: many
cdr3_nt: TGCGCCAGCAGCCAAGTTCTACAGGGTCTTGTTAGTTCACCCCTCCACTTT
cdr3_aa: CASSQVLQGLVSSPLHF

v_call: TRBV15
j_call: TRBJ1-5
d_call: TRBD1
clone_size: many
cdr3_nt: TGTGCCACCAGAGACAGGGATAGCAATCAGCCCCAGCATTTT
cdr3_aa: CATRDRDSNQPQHF

v_call: TRBV6-5
j_call: TRBJ2-7
d_call: -
clone_size: medium-sized
cdr3_nt: TGTGCCAGCAGTTACCAGGGCGGCGAGCAGTACTTC
cdr3_aa: CASSYQGGEQYF

v_call: TRBV6-5
j_call: TRBJ2-2
d_call: -
clone_size: many
cdr3_nt: TGTGCCAGCAGCTTACTTGAACATCAGGGATCTGCCGGGGAGCTGTTTTTT
cdr3_aa: CASSLLEHQGSAGELFF

v_call: TRBV5-1
j_call: TRBJ1-1
d_call: TRBD1
clone_size: many
cdr3_nt: TGCGCCAGCAGCTTCGAGACAGGGCTTGAAGCTTTCTTT
cdr3_aa: CASSFETGLEAFF

v_call: TRBV6-2/TRBV6-3
j_call: TRBJ1-4
d_call: -
clone_size: many
cdr3_nt: TGTGCCAGCAGGCAAGTCGGACCAACTAATGAAAAACTGTTTTTT
cdr3_aa: CASRQVGPTNEKLFF

v_call: TRBV12-3/TRBV12-4
j_call: TRBJ2-3
d_call: TRBD2
clone_size: few
cdr3_nt: TGTGCCAGCAGTCGGGGGGGGATCCGAACAGATACGCAGTATTTT
cdr3_aa: CASSRGGIRTDTQYF

v_call: TRBV6-1
j_call: TRBJ2-7
d_call: TRBD2
clone_size: -
cdr3_nt: TGTGCCACTCTTGGGGGAGGACTAGCGGGATCGGGCTACGAGCAGTACTTC
cdr3_aa: CATLGGGLAGSGYEQYF

v_call: TRBV6-1
j_call: TRBJ1-5
d_call: TRBD1
clone_size: few
cdr3_nt: TGTGCCAGCAGTGAAGAGGGGGCCTATCAGCCCAAGCATTTT
cdr3_aa: CASSEEGAYQPKHF

v_call: TRBV4-3
j_call: TRBJ2-5
d_call: -
clone_size: many
cdr3_nt: TGCGCCAGCAGCCAAGATCTACTATCCCAAGAGACCCAGTACTTC
cdr3_aa: CASSQDLLSQETQYF

v_call: TRBV27
j_call: TRBJ2-7
d_call: TRBD1
clone_size: medium-sized
cdr3_nt: TGTGCCAGCAGCGGACAGGAGAATTCCTACGAGCAGTACTTC
cdr3_aa: CASSGQENSYEQYF

v_call: TRBV25-1
j_call: TRBJ2-4
d_call: -
clone_size: -
cdr3_nt: TGTGCCAGCAGTGACGCGGGAAATCTAGCCAAAAACATTCAGTACTTC
cdr3_aa: CASSDAGNLAKNIQYF

v_call: TRBV30
j_call: TRBJ1-4
d_call: -
clone_size: many
cdr3_nt: TGTGCCTGGAGTGTAGGCGAAAAACTGTTTTTT
cdr3_aa: CAWSVGEKLFF

v_call: TRBV2
j_call: TRBJ1-2
d_call: -
clone_size: few
cdr3_nt: TGTGCCAGCAGTGGGGGGGAGCACTATGGCTACACCTTC
cdr3_aa: CASSGGEHYGYTF

v_call: TRBV6-1
j_call: TRBJ1-5
d_call: TRBD1
clone_size: few
cdr3_nt: TGTGCCAGCAGTTGGGGGACAGGGGACCGGACCCAGCATTTT
cdr3_aa: CASSWGTGDRTQHF

v_call: TRBV15
j_call: TRBJ2-5
d_call: TRBD2
clone_size: -
cdr3_nt: TGTGCCACCAGCAGAGATCGGGGAGGGAATCACCAAGAGACCCAGTACTTC
cdr3_aa: CATSRDRGGNHQETQYF